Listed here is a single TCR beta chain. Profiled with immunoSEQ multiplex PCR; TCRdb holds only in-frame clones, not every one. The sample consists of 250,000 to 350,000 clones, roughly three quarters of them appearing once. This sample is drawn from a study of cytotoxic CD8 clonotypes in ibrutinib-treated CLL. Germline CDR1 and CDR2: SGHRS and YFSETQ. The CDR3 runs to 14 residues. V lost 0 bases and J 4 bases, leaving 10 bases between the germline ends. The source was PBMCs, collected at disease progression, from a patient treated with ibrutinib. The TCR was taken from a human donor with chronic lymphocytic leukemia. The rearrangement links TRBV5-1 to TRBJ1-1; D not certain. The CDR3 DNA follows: TGCGCCAGCAGCTTGGTTGTGGGTGCCACTGAAGCTTTCTTT. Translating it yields CASSLVVGATEAFF.